This entry describes one T cell receptor (beta chain). This sample was taken from a study of cytomegalovirus exposure and HLA in healthy donors. With 60 Vbeta and 13 Jbeta primers, the PCR was carried out. TCRdb's table, derived via immunoSEQ multiplex PCR, lists solely in-frame clones and lacks some. This table holds roughly 34,000 clones. CDR3 length: 16 residues. Germline V gene lookup returns CDR1 SGHAT and CDR2 FQNNGV. Trimming shortened V by 0 bases and J by 3 bases, and 15 bases separated the two germline ends. The rearrangement joins TRBV11-2 to TRBJ2-7; tentative D call: TRBD2 (5 bases). This TCR came from a woman in her thirties or forties in good health and CMV-seropositive. The sequenced material came from PBMCs. The CDR3 sequence: CASSLDLGKSLYEQYF. Here the CDR3 DNA reads TGTGCCAGCAGCTTAGATCTCGGGAAAAGCCTCTACGAGCAGTACTTC.